The 9 T cell receptor beta chains below were found in one sample sequenced in a study of blood T cell repertoires in COVID-19. Repertoires were generated with immunoSEQ multiplex PCR, while TCRdb's copy carries only in-frame clones and drops some. The sample consists of tens of thousands of clones, more than 80% of them appearing once. Sequencing was done on a sample of peripheral blood. These TCRs come from a man older than 75 with acute or convalescent COVID-19.

This clone was observed a handful of times. CDR3 protein: CASSHRGPRSYEQYF. CDR3 DNA: TGTGCCAGCAGCCACCGTGGGCCAAGGTCCTACGAGCAGTACTTC. This chain uses TRBV3-1 (or the pseudogene TRBV3-2) with TRBJ2-7, with no clear D. This CDR3 spans 15 amino acids. The germline V gene has CDR1 LGHDT and CDR2 YNNKEL (reference sequence). V shed 3 bases and J shed 1 base, with 13 bases lying between them.

The chain couples TRBV7-9 to TRBJ1-1, with D possibly being TRBD1 (5 bases). The CDR3 is made up of 12 amino acids. V gave up 0 bases and J gave up 11 bases, with 10 bases separating them. Per germline, CDR1 SEHNR and CDR2 FQNEAQ (reference sequence). The CDR3 loop is CASSLAGGLAFF. As DNA, the CDR3 is TGTGCCAGCAGCTTAGCCGGGGGATTGGCTTTCTTT. The variable domain in full, completed from reference TRBV7-9 and TRBJ1-1, reads DTGVSQNPRHKITKRGQNVTFRCDPISEHNRLYWYRQTLGQGPEFLTYFQNEAQLEKSRLLSDRFSAERPKGSFSTLEIQRTEQGDSAMYLCASSLAGGLAFFGQGTRLTVV.

The table lists this clone with a few counts. The V and J genes are TRBV7-2 and TRBJ2-7; TRBD2 matches 11 bases. The CDR3 covers 13 residues. Germline CDR1 reads SGHTA; CDR2 reads FQGNSA. V was clipped by 3 bases and J by 5 bases; unmatched bases: 0. CDR3 loop: CASSFSGGDEQYF. CDR3 in DNA: TGTGCCAGCAGCTTTAGCGGGGGGGACGAGCAGTACTTC. Full variable domain (missing parts from reference TRBV7-2 and TRBJ2-7): GAGVSQSPSNKVTEKGKDVELRCDPISGHTALYWYRQSLGQGLEFLIYFQGNSAPDKSGLPSDRFSAERTGGSVSTLTIQRTQQEDSAVYLCASSFSGGDEQYFGPGTRLTVT.

This chain links TRBV10-3 with TRBJ1-5; 7 bases line up with TRBD1. The CDR3 has 18 residues. J gave up 4 bases and V 2 bases, and 14 bases lay outside the gene matches. The germline gives CDR1 ENHRY, CDR2 SYGVKD. DNA of the CDR3: TGTGCCATCAGTGAGCTCCCCGGCAGGGGGAAGCAAAATCAGCCCCAGCATTTT. Residues: CAISELPGRGKQNQPQHF.

This chain connects TRBV14 to TRBJ2-7; D remains ambiguous. This CDR3 has 15 amino acids. Germline V CDR1 and CDR2: SGHDN, FVKESK. V was shortened by 0 bases and J by 2 bases, with 11 bases between the two germline ends. The CDR3 region is CASSQDEALPYEQYF. The DNA for the CDR3 is TGTGCCAGCAGCCAAGATGAGGCTCTCCCCTACGAGCAGTACTTC.

The chain carries TRBV30 and TRBJ2-1, with D uncertain. V was cut by 0 bases and J by 6 bases, with 6 bases left in between. This CDR3 contains 12 residues. Germline V gene data show CDR1 as GTSNPN and CDR2 as SVGIG (reference sequence). The CDR3 DNA reads as TGTGCCTGGAGTGTGTCCGGCAATGAGCAGTTCTTC. It translates to CAWSVSGNEQFF.

The rearrangement links TRBV7-9 to TRBJ2-5; 10 bases fit TRBD1. CDR3 size: 15 residues. Trimming cost V 1 base and J 9 bases; bases outside gene matches: 8. Germline V CDR1 and CDR2: SEHNR, FQNEAQ (reference sequence). CDR3 region: CASSLVGQGRGAQYF. The DNA of the CDR3 is TGTGCCAGCAGCTTAGTGGGACAGGGGCGCGGGGCCCAGTACTTC.

The chain combines TRBV5-1 with TRBJ2-1; TRBD2 matches 7 bases. CDR1 and CDR2 from the germline V gene are SGHRS and YFSETQ. V shed 0 bases and J 4 bases; nucleotides not matched to a gene: 4. The CDR3 length is 15 residues. CDR3: CASSLVAGVYNEQFF. The CDR3 DNA follows: TGCGCCAGCAGCTTGGTTGCGGGGGTATACAATGAGCAGTTCTTC.

The CDR3 coding sequence is TGTGCCAGCAGTTACGATATTTCTACTAGCGGGAGAAATGAGCAGTTCTTC. Translated: CASSYDISTSGRNEQFF. This chain uses TRBV6-2 or TRBV6-3 with TRBJ2-1; 11 bases fit TRBD2. With 2 bases clipped from V and 7 bases from J, the junction kept 10 bases outside the gene matches. Germline V CDR1 and CDR2: MNHEY, SVGEGT. The CDR3 has 17 residues.